This T cell receptor (beta chain) was sequenced during a study of T cell responses to AZD1222 COVID-19 vaccine. The overall study: Both about-4-week and about-12-week second-dose recipients were combined.

CDR3 length equals 14 residues. J lost 2 bases, V lost 6 bases, and 4 bases had no gene match. Germline CDR1 and CDR2: SGHDT and YYEEEE. Here immunoSEQ multiplex PCR was the method, and the copy in TCRdb shows in-frame clones only, minus some. The sample has about 180,000 clones; about 92% are singletons. The input for sequencing was peripheral blood, taken on day 0 of AZD1222 vaccination. The sequence came from an adult in good health. This chain joins TRBV5-6 and TRBJ2-7; 11 bases are a match to TRBD2. In DNA, the CDR3 is TGTGCCAGCATACTAGCGGGAGCCCCCTACGAGCAGTACTTC. This codes for CASILAGAPYEQYF.